The 20 T cell receptor beta chains given below trace back to one sample, sequenced in a study of T and B cells in COVID-19 patients. Each TRB amplification used roughly 240-550 ng of genomic DNA from blood. TRB rearrangements were amplified by multiplex PCR with BIOMED2 TRB-A/B primers. TCRdb fed the multiplex PCR reads into MiXCR, producing one record per CDR3 protein. The data show thousands of distinct CDR3 sequences, roughly a third seen once. Sequenced sample: blood. Source of these receptors: a human donor with active COVID-19.

The chain joins TRBV15 to TRBJ2-3; 12 bases agree with TRBD2. Germline CDR1 is LNHNV and CDR2 is YYDKDF (reference sequence). The CDR3 is made up of 22 amino acids. The junction had 16 bases not matched to a gene; V was cut back by 0 bases and J by 0 bases. In DNA, the CDR3 is TGTGCCACCAGCAGAGATCTACGGGCTAGCGGGGGGGAAATTGGAAGCACAGATACGCAGTATTTT. Translation: CATSRDLRASGGEIGSTDTQYF.

As to this clonotype: Germline and junction disagree at one end, which may indicate a read error. The chain employs TRBV4-2 and TRBJ2-3; no firm D call. Looked up from germline, CDR1 is LGHNA and CDR2 is YNFKEQ. The CDR3 has 15 amino acids. The CDR3 region is CASSQDVTYTDTQYF. As DNA, the CDR3 is TGCGCCAGCAGCCAAGATGTAACTTACACAGATACGCAGTATTTT.

The genes are TRBV6-1 and TRBJ1-1; D gene unclear. This CDR3 has 14 amino acids. CDR1 MNHNS and CDR2 SASEGT come from the germline V gene. V dropped 8 bases and J dropped 3 bases, with 16 bases sitting between them. For the CDR3, the DNA is TGTGCCAGCCTTACCTCCGGAGGATACACTGAAGCTTTCTTT. Translation gives CASLTSGGYTEAFF.

Notes on this clonotype: Given a much more abundant clone one base away, this may be a read error. The chain joins TRBV12-3 or TRBV12-4 to TRBJ2-5, with D perhaps matching TRBD2 (6 bases). CDR3 length equals 14 residues. V was pared by 1 base and J by 7 bases, with 13 bases between. For the CDR3, the DNA is TGTGCCAGCAGTTTAGTGGGGGGTGGGGGGACCCAGTACTTC. This codes for CASSLVGGGGTQYF.

The table lists this clonotype with a few counts. The rearrangement joins TRBV7-9 to TRBJ2-5; D unclear. From germline, CDR1 is SEHNR and CDR2 FQNEAQ (reference sequence). V was cut by 5 bases and J by 1 base, with 17 bases left in between. This CDR3 spans 16 amino acids. The CDR3 sequence: CASSPLRATFQETQYF. In DNA form, the CDR3 reads TGTGCCAGCAGCCCCCTCCGGGCGACCTTCCAAGAGACCCAGTACTTC.

The rearrangement joins TRBV27 to TRBJ1-1, with TRBD1 matching 7 bases. The V and J ends lost 0 bases and 4 bases, in that order; junction bases with no gene match: 2. This CDR3 has 14 amino acids. Germline V CDR1 and CDR2: MNHEY, SMNVEV (reference sequence). DNA for the CDR3: TGTGCCAGCAGTTTATCGGGGACAGCCACTGAAGCTTTCTTT. As protein: CASSLSGTATEAFF.

The chain has TRBV6-4 and TRBJ1-2; 8 bases are a match to TRBD1. This CDR3 is 17 amino acids long. V shed 4 bases, J shed 6 bases, and the junction held 16 bases outside the gene matches. Germline CDR1 and CDR2: MRHNA and SNTAGT. CDR3 sequence: CASSASAGGAGAHGYTF. CDR3 DNA sequence: TGTGCCAGCAGTGCTTCGGCAGGGGGCGCAGGGGCTCATGGCTACACCTTC.

This clonotype was seen a few times. This chain joins TRBV5-6 and TRBJ1-6; no clear D gene. This CDR3 has 15 residues. V was shortened by 2 bases and J by 3 bases, with 9 bases between the two germline ends. In germline, CDR1 is SGHDT, CDR2 YYEEEE. The CDR3 DNA sequence: TGTGCCAGCAGCTTTACAGCAGACTATAATTCACCCCTCCACTTT. This encodes CASSFTADYNSPLHF.

This clonotype occurred once. The V gene is TRBV5-1, the J gene TRBJ1-2; a weak D match, TRBD1 (5 bases). The CDR3 extends over 14 amino acids. V was shortened by 4 bases and J by 4 bases, with 14 bases between the two germline ends. Germline V gives CDR1 SGHRS, CDR2 YFSETQ. The CDR3 sequence: CASSPRGGGYGYTF. CDR3 DNA sequence: TGCGCCAGCAGCCCTCGGGGGGGAGGCTATGGCTACACCTTC.

This clonotype occurred a few times. The rearrangement links TRBV18 to TRBJ1-4; 11 bases match TRBD1. The CDR3 sequence is 14 residues long. Germline-derived CDR1 and CDR2 are KGHSH and LQKENI. V was clipped by 6 bases and J by 6 bases; unmatched bases: 3. CDR3 amino acids: CASSPGQGDEKLFF. DNA for the CDR3: TGTGCCAGCTCGCCGGGACAGGGGGATGAAAAACTGTTTTTT. Looking up the rest from reference TRBV18 and TRBJ1-4 gives the full variable domain: NAGVMQNPRHLVRRRGQEARLRCSPMKGHSHVYWYRQLPEEGLKFMVYLQKENIIDESGMPKERFSAEFPKEGPSILRIQQVVRGDSAAYFCASSPGQGDEKLFFGSGTQLSVL.

The chain joins TRBV25-1 to TRBJ2-3; D possibly corresponds to TRBD2 (7 bases). CDR1 is MGHDK, CDR2 SYGVNS, per germline. Trimming stripped 10 bases from V and 3 bases from J, with 14 bases between. There are 13 residues in the CDR3. The CDR3 region has the DNA TGTGCCATCCCCGGGGGGCCGACAGATACGCAGTATTTT. Translated, it gives CAIPGGPTDTQYF.

This clonotype is medium-sized (0.01 to 0.1%) by share. The rearrangement joins TRBV29-1 to TRBJ1-2, with no clear D. V lost 3 bases and J lost 8, with 16 bases in between. Germline CDR1 SQVTM, CDR2 ANQGSEA. The CDR3 totals 13 residues. The CDR3 spells CSVDLGRVGGYTF. CDR3 nucleotide sequence: TGCAGCGTTGATTTGGGGAGGGTCGGGGGCTACACCTTC. The full variable domain, rest sourced from reference TRBV29-1 and TRBJ1-2, is SAVISQKPSRDICQRGTSLTIQCQVDSQVTMMFWYRQQPGQSLTLIATANQGSEATYESGFVIDKFPISRPNLTFSTLTVSNMSPEDSSIYLCSVDLGRVGGYTFGSGTRLTVV.

This clonotype is termed medium-sized (0.01 to 0.1%). The rearrangement joins TRBV19 to TRBJ1-2; possible D gene TRBD1, 5 bases. The germline V gene has CDR1 LNHDA and CDR2 SQIVND (reference sequence). V lost 5 bases, J lost 11 bases, and 18 bases lay in between. CDR3 length: 13 residues. CDR3 sequence: CASSAAAGLGYTF. The CDR3 DNA is TGTGCCAGTAGTGCAGCTGCGGGACTCGGTTACACCTTC.

This sequence joins TRBV5-1 and TRBJ2-5; D may be TRBD2 (6 bases). Germline CDR1 SGHRS, CDR2 YFSETQ. This CDR3 comprises 13 residues. V was pared by 3 bases and J by 2 bases, with 8 bases between. The CDR3 loop is CASSYAGQETQYF. Written as DNA, the CDR3 is TGCGCCAGCAGCTACGCGGGACAAGAGACCCAGTACTTC.

This clonotype was counted a few times. The J gene is TRBJ1-1, the V gene TRBV19; unclear D gene. The CDR3 contains 15 residues. V was pared by 4 bases and J by 3 bases, with 15 bases between. CDR1 and CDR2 (germline): LNHDA, SQIVND (reference sequence). The CDR3 is CASSTPGGEDTEAFF. The DNA for the CDR3 is TGTGCCAGTAGTACCCCCGGTGGGGAGGACACTGAAGCTTTCTTT.

This clonotype was seen a handful of times. CDR3 amino acids: CASSSTIDSGTSNTEAFF. In nucleotides, the CDR3 is TGTGCCAGCAGTTCCACAATTGACTCCGGGACCTCAAACACTGAAGCTTTCTTT. This chain links TRBV27 with TRBJ1-1, with D possibly being TRBD1 (5 bases). This CDR3 contains 18 residues. The V and J ends lost 4 bases and 2 bases respectively, with 23 bases between them. Germline CDR1 MNHEY, CDR2 SMNVEV (reference sequence).

The chain recombines TRBV6-2 or TRBV6-3 with TRBJ2-6, with D unresolved. With 8 bases removed from V and 2 bases from J, the gap between germline ends came to 7 bases. CDR1 is MNHEY, CDR2 SVGEGT, per germline. The CDR3 is 13 amino acids. This chain's CDR3 is CASGVAGANVLTF. The CDR3, as DNA: TGTGCCAGCGGGGTTGCTGGGGCCAACGTCCTGACTTTC.

The chain has TRBV7-6 and TRBJ1-2, with D possibly TRBD1 on 5 matching bases. Trimming cost V 5 bases and J 4 bases, with 17 bases left between them. This CDR3 is 15 amino acids long. CDR1 is SGHVS and CDR2 is FNYEAQ in the germline V gene. CDR3 region: CASSPRRDSLYGYTF. The CDR3 region has the DNA TGTGCCAGCAGCCCAAGGAGGGACTCACTCTATGGCTACACCTTC. Filled out from reference TRBV7-6 and TRBJ1-2, the complete variable domain reads GAGVSQSPRYKVTKRGQDVALRCDPISGHVSLYWYRQALGQGPEFLTYFNYEAQQDKSGLPNDRFSAERPEGSISTLTIQRTEQRDSAMYRCASSPRRDSLYGYTFGSGTRLTVV.

By share, this clonotype ranks as medium-sized. The chain recombines TRBV27 with TRBJ1-6; D is undetermined. V was shortened by 1 base and J by 7 bases, with 11 bases between the two germline ends. The CDR3 sequence is 15 residues long. The germline gives CDR1 MNHEY, CDR2 SMNVEV (reference sequence). CDR3 loop: CASSLFSIGNSPLHF. In nucleotides, the CDR3 is TGTGCCAGCAGTTTATTTAGCATAGGAAATTCACCCCTCCACTTT.

There are a few counts of this clonotype. The rearrangement links TRBV5-4 to TRBJ2-7, with a weak D call TRBD2 (6 bases). The ends were cut back, 0 bases at V and 0 bases at J, with 10 bases in the middle. The germline V gene encodes CDR1 SGHNT and CDR2 YYREEE (reference sequence). The CDR3 is made up of 15 amino acids. The CDR3 here is CASSLGGGASYEQYV. As DNA, the CDR3 is TGTGCCAGCAGCTTGGGGGGCGGGGCCTCCTACGAGCAGTACGTC.